Sequencing of this T cell receptor (beta chain) was carried out in a study of T cells in Graves' hyperthyroidism and ophthalmopathy. General observations from the study: Blood held most thyroid clonotypes expanded above 0.001 frequency. Using 13 V-J features, a model discriminated ophthalmopathy from stable hyperthyroidism.

On this clonotype itself: Its specificity is unknown.

TCR beta CDR3 region amplification was performed from RNA transcripts. First-round RT-PCR of the TCR CDR3 relied on the HTBI primer set. MiXCR was run by TCRdb on the multiplex PCR reads, yielding one entry per CDR3 protein. The table shows about 700,000 distinct CDR3 sequences, with roughly 45% occurring only once. From germline, CDR1 is ENHRY and CDR2 SYGVKD. This CDR3 has 15 amino acids. V lost 6 bases to trimming and J lost 2 bases, with 17 bases between them. Used for diagnoses were clinical symptoms, serum thyroxine and TRAb, thyroid ultrasound and orbital computed tomography. The origin of this receptor is an adult man with Graves' disease, either hyperthyroidism or ophthalmopathy (not recorded which). Sequenced input: peripheral blood or thyroid tissue (not recorded which). The chain joins TRBV10-3 to TRBJ2-7; tentatively, D is TRBD1 or TRBD2 (5 bases each). As DNA, the CDR3 is TGTGCCATCAGAGGGACGCATCGACGGACCTACGAGCAGTACTTC. Residues: CAIRGTHRRTYEQYF.